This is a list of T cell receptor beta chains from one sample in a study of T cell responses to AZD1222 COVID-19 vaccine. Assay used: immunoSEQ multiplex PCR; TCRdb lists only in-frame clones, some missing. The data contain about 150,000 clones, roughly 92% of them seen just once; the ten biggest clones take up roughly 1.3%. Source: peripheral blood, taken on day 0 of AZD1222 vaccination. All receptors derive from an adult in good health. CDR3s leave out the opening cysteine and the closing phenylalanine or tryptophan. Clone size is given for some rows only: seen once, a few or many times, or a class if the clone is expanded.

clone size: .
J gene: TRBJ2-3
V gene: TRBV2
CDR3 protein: ASSEIDEGFSTDTQY

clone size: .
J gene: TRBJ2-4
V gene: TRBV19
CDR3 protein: ASSTALAKNIQY

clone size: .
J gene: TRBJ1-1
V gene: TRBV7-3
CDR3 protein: ASSYGQANTEAF

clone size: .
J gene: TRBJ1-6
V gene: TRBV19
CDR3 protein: ASSTQIQNSPLH

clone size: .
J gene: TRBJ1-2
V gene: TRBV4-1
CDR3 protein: ASSRAGGNYGYT

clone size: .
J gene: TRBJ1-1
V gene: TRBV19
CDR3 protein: ASRNRDRGMGSEAF

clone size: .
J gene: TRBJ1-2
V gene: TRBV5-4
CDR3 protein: ASSLGERYGYT

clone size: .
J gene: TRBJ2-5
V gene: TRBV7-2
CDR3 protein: ASSSGTARQTQY

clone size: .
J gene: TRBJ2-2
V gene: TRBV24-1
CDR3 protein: ATSDFAGELF

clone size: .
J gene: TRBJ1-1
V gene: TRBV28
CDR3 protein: ASSRYRGTEAF

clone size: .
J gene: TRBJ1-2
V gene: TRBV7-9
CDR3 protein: ASSLASVGNYGYT

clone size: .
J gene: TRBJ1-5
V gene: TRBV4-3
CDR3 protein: ASSQEHRGYQPQH

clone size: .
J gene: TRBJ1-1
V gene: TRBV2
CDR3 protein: ASTGQVTEAF

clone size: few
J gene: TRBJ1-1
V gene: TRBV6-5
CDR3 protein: ASSFNRGTEAF

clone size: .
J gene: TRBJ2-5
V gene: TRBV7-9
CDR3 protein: ASSRTEEETQY

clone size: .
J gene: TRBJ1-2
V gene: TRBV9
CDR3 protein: ASSGEGLLNYGYT

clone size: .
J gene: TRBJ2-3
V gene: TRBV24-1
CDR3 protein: ATSDWTGTDTQY

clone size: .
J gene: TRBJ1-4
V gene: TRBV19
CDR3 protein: ASSFTGVREKLF

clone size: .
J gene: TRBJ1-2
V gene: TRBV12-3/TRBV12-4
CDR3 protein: ASSGPGAEGT

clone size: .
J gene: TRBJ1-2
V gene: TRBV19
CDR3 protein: ATSEFVGGYT

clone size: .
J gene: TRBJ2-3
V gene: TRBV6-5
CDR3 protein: ASNGLAGETDTQY

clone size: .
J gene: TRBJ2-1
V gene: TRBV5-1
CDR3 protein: ASTGDTYNEQF

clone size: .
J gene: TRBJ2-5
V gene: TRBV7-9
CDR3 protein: ASSLTGFVETQY

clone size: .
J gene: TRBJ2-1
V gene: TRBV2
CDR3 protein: ASSDSSGRADEQF

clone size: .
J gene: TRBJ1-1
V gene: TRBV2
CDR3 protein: ASKEETNTEAF

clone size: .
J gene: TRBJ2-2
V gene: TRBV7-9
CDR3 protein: ASRVNTGELF

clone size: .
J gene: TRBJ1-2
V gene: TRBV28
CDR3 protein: ASSTLPTNYGYT

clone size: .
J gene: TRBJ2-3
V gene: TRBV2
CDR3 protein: ASSSDRGIPDTQY

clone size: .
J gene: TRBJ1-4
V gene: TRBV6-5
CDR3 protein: ASRRDRGREKLF

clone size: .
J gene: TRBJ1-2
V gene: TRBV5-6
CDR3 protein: ASSFVRSEAA

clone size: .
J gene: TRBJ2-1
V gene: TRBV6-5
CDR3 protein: ASSYSSYEQF

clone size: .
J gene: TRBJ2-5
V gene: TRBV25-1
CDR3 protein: ASTSGGGQETQY

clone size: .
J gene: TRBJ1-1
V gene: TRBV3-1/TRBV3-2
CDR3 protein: ASSHLGAPTEAF

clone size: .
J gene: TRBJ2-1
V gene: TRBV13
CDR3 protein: ASSFLADNEQF

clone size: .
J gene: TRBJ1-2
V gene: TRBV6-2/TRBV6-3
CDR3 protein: ASSGTAHGYT

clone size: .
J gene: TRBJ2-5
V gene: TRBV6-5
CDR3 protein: ASSPRIRGGETQY

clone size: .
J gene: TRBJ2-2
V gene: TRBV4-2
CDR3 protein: ASSQGASTGELF

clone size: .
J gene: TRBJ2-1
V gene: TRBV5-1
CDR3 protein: ASSIAGGRGDEQF

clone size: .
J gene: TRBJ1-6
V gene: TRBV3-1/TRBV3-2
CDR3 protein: ASSHYLQGSNSPLH

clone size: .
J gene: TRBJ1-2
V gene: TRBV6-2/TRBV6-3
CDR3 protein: ASSDSYGYT

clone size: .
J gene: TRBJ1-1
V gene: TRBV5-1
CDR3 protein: ASGSGRGWNTEAF

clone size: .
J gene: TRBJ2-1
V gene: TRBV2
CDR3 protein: ASSGPGQGAYNEQF

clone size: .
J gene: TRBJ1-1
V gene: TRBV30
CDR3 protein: AWSVKGEGNTEAF

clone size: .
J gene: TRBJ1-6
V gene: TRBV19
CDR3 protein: ASRRDTSSYNSPLH

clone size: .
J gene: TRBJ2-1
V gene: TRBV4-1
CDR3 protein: ASFQIAGGPRNEQF

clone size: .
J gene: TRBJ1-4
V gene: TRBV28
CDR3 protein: ASRSFRGSNEKLF

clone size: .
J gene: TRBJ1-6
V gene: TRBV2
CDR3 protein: ASSGAGGAYNSPLH

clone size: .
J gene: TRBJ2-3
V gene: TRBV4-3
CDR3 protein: ASSPSGASTDTQY